This TCR beta chain comes out of a study of cytomegalovirus exposure and HLA in healthy donors. Study findings and constraints: What a later analysis reportedly showed was that an Asian-associated ancestry cluster had fewer N-insertions than the approximately 670-donor mean.

The CDR3 is 13 residues long. Germline CDR1 and CDR2: SGHTA and FQGNSA. V lost 6 bases to trimming and J lost 8 bases, with 14 bases between them. This clone was counted between two and nine times. Its antigen is undetermined. The primer mix had 60 Vbeta and 13 Jbeta primers. Here immunoSEQ multiplex PCR was the method, and the copy in TCRdb shows in-frame clones only, minus some. This table holds roughly 120,000 clones, 50% to 65% found once. This chain joins TRBV7-2 and TRBJ2-1, with a possible D match to TRBD1 (6 bases). This clonotype originated in a man between 35 and 55 years old in good health and CMV-seropositive. The sample comprised PBMCs. CDR3 DNA: TGTGCCAGCAGGTCACAGGGAACCGATGAGCAGTTCTTC. It encodes CASRSQGTDEQFF.